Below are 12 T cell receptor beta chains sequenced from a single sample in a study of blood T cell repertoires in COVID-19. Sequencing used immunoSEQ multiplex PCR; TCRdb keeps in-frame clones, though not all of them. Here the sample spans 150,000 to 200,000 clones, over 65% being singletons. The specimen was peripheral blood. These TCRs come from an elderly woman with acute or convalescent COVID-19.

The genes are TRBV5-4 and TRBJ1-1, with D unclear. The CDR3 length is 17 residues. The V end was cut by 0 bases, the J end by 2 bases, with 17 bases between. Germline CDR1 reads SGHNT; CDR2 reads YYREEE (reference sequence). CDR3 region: CASSLGRGSSRNTEAFF. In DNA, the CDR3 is TGTGCCAGCAGCTTGGGTCGAGGTTCGAGCAGAAACACTGAAGCTTTCTTT.

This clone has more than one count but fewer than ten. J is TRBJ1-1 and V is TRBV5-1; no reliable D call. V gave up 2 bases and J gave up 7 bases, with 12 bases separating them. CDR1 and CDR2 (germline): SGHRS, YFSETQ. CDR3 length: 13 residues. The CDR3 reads CASSFTEKSEAFF. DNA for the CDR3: TGCGCCAGCAGCTTTACAGAGAAAAGTGAAGCTTTCTTT.

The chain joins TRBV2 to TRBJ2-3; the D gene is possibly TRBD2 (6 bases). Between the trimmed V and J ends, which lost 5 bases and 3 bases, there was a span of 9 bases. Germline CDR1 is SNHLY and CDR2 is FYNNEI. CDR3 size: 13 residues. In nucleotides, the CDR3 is TGTGCCAGCAGTCAGGGACTTACAGATACGCAGTATTTT. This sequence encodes CASSQGLTDTQYF.

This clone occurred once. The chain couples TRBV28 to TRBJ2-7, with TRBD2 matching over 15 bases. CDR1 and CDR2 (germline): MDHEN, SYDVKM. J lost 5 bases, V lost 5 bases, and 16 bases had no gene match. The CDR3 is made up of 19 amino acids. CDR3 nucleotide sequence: TGTGCCAGCAGTCACTGGACTAGCGGGAGGGCCAATAAGTTTGACGAGCAGTACTTC. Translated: CASSHWTSGRANKFDEQYF.

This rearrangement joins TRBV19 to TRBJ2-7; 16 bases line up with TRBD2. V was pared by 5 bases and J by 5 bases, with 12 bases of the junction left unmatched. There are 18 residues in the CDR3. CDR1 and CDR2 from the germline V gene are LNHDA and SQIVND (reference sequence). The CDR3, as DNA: TGTGCCAGTAGTCTTCGGGGGACTAGCGGGAGGGTAGTCCACGAGCAGTACTTC. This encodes CASSLRGTSGRVVHEQYF.

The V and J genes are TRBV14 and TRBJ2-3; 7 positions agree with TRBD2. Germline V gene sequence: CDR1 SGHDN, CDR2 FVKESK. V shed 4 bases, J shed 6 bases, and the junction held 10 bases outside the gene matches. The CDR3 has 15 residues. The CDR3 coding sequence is TGTGCCAGCAGCCTCTTGTGGGAGGGCCGGGATACGCAGTATTTT. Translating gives CASSLLWEGRDTQYF.

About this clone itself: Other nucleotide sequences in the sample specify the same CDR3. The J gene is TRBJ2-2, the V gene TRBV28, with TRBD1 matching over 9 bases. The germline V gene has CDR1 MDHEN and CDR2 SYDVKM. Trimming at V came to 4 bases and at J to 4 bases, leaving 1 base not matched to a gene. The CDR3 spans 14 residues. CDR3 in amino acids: CASSSGQGTGELFF. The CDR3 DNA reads TGTGCCAGCAGTTCGGGACAGGGCACCGGGGAGCTGTTTTTT.

The CDR3 spells CASSERGMETQYF. The CDR3 DNA sequence: TGTGCCAGCAGTGAAAGGGGAATGGAGACCCAGTACTTC. V and J are TRBV6-1 and TRBJ2-5; TRBD1 is a possible D gene (5 bases). V gave up 2 bases and J gave up 5 bases, with 9 bases separating them. The CDR3 contains 13 residues. Per the germline V gene, CDR1 is MNHNS and CDR2 is SASEGT.

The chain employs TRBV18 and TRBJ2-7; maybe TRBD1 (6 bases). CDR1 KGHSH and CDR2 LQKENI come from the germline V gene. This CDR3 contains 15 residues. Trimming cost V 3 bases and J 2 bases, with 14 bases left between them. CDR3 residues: CASSPATGATYEQYF. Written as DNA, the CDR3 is TGTGCCAGCTCACCGGCGACAGGAGCCACCTACGAGCAGTACTTC.

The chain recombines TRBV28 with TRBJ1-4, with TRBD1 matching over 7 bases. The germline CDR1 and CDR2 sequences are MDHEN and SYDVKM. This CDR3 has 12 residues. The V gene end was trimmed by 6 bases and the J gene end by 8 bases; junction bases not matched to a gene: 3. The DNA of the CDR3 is TGTGCCAGCAGGCAAGGGGGCGAAAAACTGTTTTTT. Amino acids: CASRQGGEKLFF.

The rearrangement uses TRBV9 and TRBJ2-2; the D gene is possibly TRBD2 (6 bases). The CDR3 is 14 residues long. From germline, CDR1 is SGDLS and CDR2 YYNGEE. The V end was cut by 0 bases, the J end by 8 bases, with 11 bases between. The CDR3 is CASSVEVSGGELFF. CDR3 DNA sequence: TGTGCCAGCAGCGTAGAAGTTAGCGGTGGGGAGCTGTTTTTT.

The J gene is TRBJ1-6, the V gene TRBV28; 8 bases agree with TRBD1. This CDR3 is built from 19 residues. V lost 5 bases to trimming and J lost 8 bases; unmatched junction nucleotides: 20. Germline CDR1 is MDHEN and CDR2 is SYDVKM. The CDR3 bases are TGTGCCAGCAGTAACTCCCCGGACAGGGATAATCTTCACTATTCACCCCTCCACTTT. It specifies CASSNSPDRDNLHYSPLHF.